Below, 19 T cell receptor beta chains from the same sample are listed, as sequenced in a study of human T cells and chemical hapten exposure (dated by TCRdb to the early 2020s). According to the study, the label for this sample's time point signals: patch test 3, about 24 weeks after DPC sensitization. What the treatment or condition label conveys for this sample: therapeutic diphenylcyclopropenone sensitization with weekly scalp DPC. Receptor libraries were prepared by RACE. The sequencing machine was a NextSeq 500. Starting from the raw public reads, TCRdb applied fastp trimming at Q25, assembled clones with MiXCR and retained in-frame beta chains. Under each unique CDR3 protein, matching rows form one entry showing the most common genes and DNA. The sample table holds approximately 88,000 distinct CDR3 sequences, of which 10% to 15% were seen once. The ten largest account for around 5.8% of the sample.

This sample comprised whole blood, obtained in connection with sensitization to the hapten diphenylcyclopropenone (DPC). These receptors all stem from a woman aged 50 to 60 with alopecia areata. Some clones in this sample may be carry-over from other donors' samples.

The chain is built from TRBV30 and TRBJ1-1; no clear D. CDR3 length equals 11 residues. Germline-derived CDR1 and CDR2 are GTSNPN and SVGIG (reference sequence). V gave up 3 bases and J gave up 4 bases, with 6 bases separating them. The CDR3 here is CAWRLGTEAFF. CDR3 DNA: TGTGCCTGGAGGCTGGGCACTGAAGCTTTCTTT. Full variable domain (outside the CDR3, taken from reference TRBV30 and TRBJ1-1): SQTIHQWPATLVQPVGSPLSLECTVEGTSNPNLYWYRQAAGRGLQLLFYSVGIGQISSEVPQNLSASRPQDRQFILSSKKLLLSDSGFYLCAWRLGTEAFFGQGTRLTVV.

This clonotype was seen a handful of times. The chain has TRBV20-1 and TRBJ2-1, with 8 bases that match TRBD2. Germline V lookup: CDR1 DFQATT, CDR2 SNEGSKA (reference sequence). The CDR3 loop spans 13 amino acids. V trimming: 6 bases; J trimming: 10 bases; junction bases outside the gene matches: 11. This chain's CDR3 is CSAGRTSFDEQFF. The DNA for the CDR3 is TGCAGTGCGGGGAGGACTAGCTTCGACGAGCAGTTCTTC.

There are many counts of this clonotype. The chain carries TRBV29-1 and TRBJ1-3; D uncertain. This CDR3 is 15 amino acids long. Germline values: CDR1 SQVTM, CDR2 ANQGSEA. V was clipped by 4 bases and J by 0 bases, with 13 bases between them. CDR3 nucleotide sequence: TGCAGCGTTGTTTGGCAGGAAAGCTCTGGAAACACCATATATTTT. Translation gives CSVVWQESSGNTIYF.

The sample holds a few counts of this clonotype. The rearrangement joins TRBV29-1 to TRBJ2-1; D tentatively reads TRBD1 or TRBD2 (6 bases each). The CDR3 contains 15 residues. Germline V gene sequence: CDR1 SQVTM, CDR2 ANQGSEA. The V gene lost 0 bases and the J gene lost 6 bases, with 15 bases spanning the gap. CDR3 residues: CSVEDPGARINEQFF. The CDR3 DNA reads as TGCAGCGTTGAAGATCCGGGGGCAAGAATCAATGAGCAGTTCTTC.

The chain employs TRBV20-1 and TRBJ2-7; D call uncertain. Germline V gene data show CDR1 as DFQATT and CDR2 as SNEGSKA (reference sequence). V shed 0 bases and J shed 4 bases, with 10 bases lying between them. This CDR3 has 13 amino acids. The CDR3 sequence is CSARDVEKYEQYF. CDR3 DNA sequence: TGCAGTGCTAGAGATGTCGAGAAATACGAGCAGTACTTC.

This clonotype has a count of ten or more. The CDR3 DNA follows: TGTGCCAGCAGCTTAATCGAAGCCATGAACACTGAAGCTTTCTTT. This gives the protein CASSLIEAMNTEAFF. The chain couples TRBV7-9 to TRBJ1-1; D is uncertain. Germline values: CDR1 SEHNR, CDR2 FQNEAQ (reference sequence). The CDR3 runs 15 residues. The V gene lost 2 bases and the J gene lost 0 bases, with 10 bases spanning the gap.

The rearrangement joins TRBV24-1 to TRBJ2-3, with 9 bases matching TRBD2. In germline, CDR1 is KGHDR, CDR2 SFDVKD. The J segment lost 5 bases and the V segment lost 5 bases, leaving 4 bases of the junction unmatched. The CDR3 covers 14 residues. Here the CDR3 DNA reads TGTGCCACCAGTGGCGGGAGGGCCTTAGATACGCAGTATTTT. Amino acids: CATSGGRALDTQYF.

The chain uses TRBV5-4 and TRBJ2-5; D is uncertain. CDR1 is SGHNT, CDR2 YYREEE, per germline (reference sequence). The germline V and J ends were trimmed by 6 bases and 5 bases, with 14 bases remaining between them. The CDR3 has 13 residues. The CDR3 sequence is CASTSQDWETQYF. The CDR3 bases are TGTGCCAGCACCTCCCAAGACTGGGAGACCCAGTACTTC.

This clonotype was counted only a few times. The J gene is TRBJ2-7, the V gene TRBV18; D perhaps matches TRBD2 (5 bases). This CDR3 has 13 amino acids. Between the trimmed V and J ends, which lost 3 bases and 3 bases, there was a span of 9 bases. Germline lookup yields CDR1 KGHSH and CDR2 LQKENI. CDR3: CASSPPSSYEQYF. The CDR3 coding sequence is TGTGCCAGCTCACCCCCTAGCAGCTACGAGCAGTACTTC.

The CDR3 coding sequence is TGCAGTGCTCCCGGGACTAGCGGCACAGATACGCAGTATTTT. It encodes CSAPGTSGTDTQYF. The chain couples TRBV20-1 to TRBJ2-3; TRBD2 matches 10 bases. CDR1 and CDR2 (germline): DFQATT, SNEGSKA (reference sequence). The CDR3 runs to 14 residues. J gave up 1 base and V 5 bases, and 3 bases lay outside the gene matches.

The chain combines TRBV7-9 with TRBJ2-3; D is unresolved. Germline CDR1 reads SEHNR; CDR2 reads FQNEAQ (reference sequence). Trimming stripped 3 bases from V and 2 bases from J, with 15 bases between. The CDR3 runs to 16 residues. The CDR3 DNA reads TGTGCCAGCAGCTTTAGAGCGAACTCCCCCACAGATACGCAGTATTTT. It is translated as CASSFRANSPTDTQYF.

This clonotype was seen repeatedly, ten times or more. The gene calls are TRBV29-1 and TRBJ2-1; D is unresolved. Germline lookup yields CDR1 SQVTM and CDR2 ANQGSEA. The CDR3 is 11 residues long. V was trimmed by 2 bases and J by 6 bases, leaving 5 bases between them. The chain's CDR3 is CSVERANEQFF. The CDR3 nucleotides read TGCAGCGTTGAAAGAGCCAATGAGCAGTTCTTC.

This clonotype was observed at least ten times. The CDR3 loop reads CASSYFSGGGRNGYTF. DNA for the CDR3: TGTGCCAGCAGTTACTTCTCCGGGGGAGGAAGAAATGGCTACACCTTC. The chain has TRBV6-5 and TRBJ1-2, with D possibly being TRBD1 (5 bases). The CDR3 sequence is 16 residues long. V was shortened by 1 base and J by 6 bases, with 18 bases between the two germline ends. In germline, CDR1 is MNHEY, CDR2 SVGAGI.

This CDR3 is CASSPRAGYETQYF. Here the CDR3 DNA reads TGTGCCAGCAGCCCCAGGGCAGGGTACGAGACCCAGTACTTC. The rearrangement links TRBV7-2 to TRBJ2-5; D perhaps matches TRBD1 (5 bases). The germline V gene encodes CDR1 SGHTA and CDR2 FQGNSA. Trimming shortened V by 5 bases and J by 5 bases, and 15 bases separated the two germline ends. This CDR3 spans 14 amino acids.

This clonotype occurred many times. This rearrangement joins TRBV27 to TRBJ2-7; D ambiguous. The germline V and J ends were trimmed by 4 bases and 5 bases, with 12 bases remaining between them. The germline gives CDR1 MNHEY, CDR2 SMNVEV (reference sequence). This CDR3 region has 13 residues. The CDR3 is CASSYRRVDEQYF. Here the CDR3 DNA reads TGTGCCAGCAGTTATCGTCGGGTGGACGAGCAGTACTTC.

This clonotype was picked up one time. The chain carries TRBV7-9 and TRBJ2-2; D is unresolved. V was shortened by 5 bases and J by 2 bases, with 15 bases between the two germline ends. This CDR3 comprises 16 residues. Per the germline V gene, CDR1 is SEHNR and CDR2 is FQNEAQ (reference sequence). Written as DNA, the CDR3 is TGTGCCAGCAGCCAAGCAACACTACGAAACACCGGGGAGCTGTTTTTT. Protein sequence: CASSQATLRNTGELFF. The full variable domain, completed using reference TRBV7-9 and TRBJ2-2, is DTGVSQNPRHKITKRGQNVTFRCDPISEHNRLYWYRQTLGQGPEFLTYFQNEAQLEKSRLLSDRFSAERPKGSFSTLEIQRTEQGDSAMYLCASSQATLRNTGELFFGEGSRLTVL.

In this sample, this clonotype turned up many times. V gene TRBV2 combines with J gene TRBJ2-5; no firm D call. The germline V gene has CDR1 SNHLY and CDR2 FYNNEI. Trimming cost V 4 bases and J 5 bases, with 14 bases left between them. The CDR3 length is 14 residues. CDR3 nucleotides: TGTGCCAGCAGTGCAGGAACGGTGCTGGAGACCCAGTACTTC. Protein sequence: CASSAGTVLETQYF.

This clonotype was recorded many times. The rearrangement links TRBV20-1 to TRBJ2-7, with 13 bases fitting TRBD2. The junction had 11 bases not matched to a gene; V was cut back by 7 bases and J by 5 bases. The germline gives CDR1 DFQATT, CDR2 SNEGSKA (reference sequence). The CDR3 sequence is 15 residues long. The CDR3 here is CSVQRRTSGSHEQYF. The CDR3 DNA sequence: TGCAGTGTCCAACGACGGACTAGCGGGAGCCACGAGCAGTACTTC.

The chain joins TRBV6-2 or TRBV6-3 to TRBJ1-5; D unclear. V was clipped by 6 bases and J by 2 bases, with 5 bases between them. This CDR3 region has 12 residues. The germline CDR1 and CDR2 sequences are MNHEY and SVGEGT. CDR3: CASRLGNQPQHF. DNA of the CDR3: TGTGCCAGCAGGTTGGGCAATCAGCCCCAGCATTTT.